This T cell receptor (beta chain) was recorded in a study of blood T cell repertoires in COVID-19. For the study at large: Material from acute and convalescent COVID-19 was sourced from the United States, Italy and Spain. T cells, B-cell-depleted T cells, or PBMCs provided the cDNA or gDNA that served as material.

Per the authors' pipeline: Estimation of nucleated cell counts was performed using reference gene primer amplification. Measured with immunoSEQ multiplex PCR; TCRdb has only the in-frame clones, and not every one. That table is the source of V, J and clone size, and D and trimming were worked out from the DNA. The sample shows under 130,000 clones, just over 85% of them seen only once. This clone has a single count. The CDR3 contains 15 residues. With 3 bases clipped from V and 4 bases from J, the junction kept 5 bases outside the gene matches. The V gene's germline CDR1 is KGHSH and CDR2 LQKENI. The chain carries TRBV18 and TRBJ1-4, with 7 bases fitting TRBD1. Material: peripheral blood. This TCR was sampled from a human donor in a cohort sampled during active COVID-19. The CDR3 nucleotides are TGTGCCAGCTCACCGCGACAGGGACTTAATGAAAAACTGTTTTTT. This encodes CASSPRQGLNEKLFF. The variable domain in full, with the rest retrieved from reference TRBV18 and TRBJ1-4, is NAGVMQNPRHLVRRRGQEARLRCSPMKGHSHVYWYRQLPEEGLKFMVYLQKENIIDESGMPKERFSAEFPKEGPSILRIQQVVRGDSAAYFCASSPRQGLNEKLFFGSGTQLSVL.